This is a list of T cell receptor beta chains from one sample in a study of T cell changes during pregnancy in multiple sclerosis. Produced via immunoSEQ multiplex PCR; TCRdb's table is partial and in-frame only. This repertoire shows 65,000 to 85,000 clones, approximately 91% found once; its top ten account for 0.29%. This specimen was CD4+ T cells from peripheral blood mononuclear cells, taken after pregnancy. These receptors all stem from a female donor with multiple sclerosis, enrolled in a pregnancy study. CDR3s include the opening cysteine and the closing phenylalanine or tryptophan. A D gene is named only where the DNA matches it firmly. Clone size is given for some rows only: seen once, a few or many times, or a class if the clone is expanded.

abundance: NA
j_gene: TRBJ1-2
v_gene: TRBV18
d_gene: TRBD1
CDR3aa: CASSPESGDRDYGYTF
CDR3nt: TGTGCCAGCTCACCGGAGTCAGGTGACAGGGACTATGGCTACACCTTC

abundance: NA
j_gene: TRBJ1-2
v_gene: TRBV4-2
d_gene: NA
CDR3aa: CASSQDTSAVTIPYGYTF
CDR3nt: TGTGCCAGCAGCCAAGATACCAGTGCGGTTACAATCCCCTATGGCTACACCTTC

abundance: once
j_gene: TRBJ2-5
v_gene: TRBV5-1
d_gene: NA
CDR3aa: CASSWGQGTQYF
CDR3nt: TGCGCCAGCAGCTGGGGGCAGGGGACCCAGTACTTC

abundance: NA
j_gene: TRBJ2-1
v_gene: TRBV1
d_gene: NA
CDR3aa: CTSGGLAGGPLSSYNEQFF
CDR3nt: TGCACCAGCGGGGGACTAGCGGGAGGGCCCCTTAGCTCCTACAATGAGCAGTTCTTC

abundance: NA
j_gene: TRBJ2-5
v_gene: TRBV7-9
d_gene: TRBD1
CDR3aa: CASSPWTGVQETQYF
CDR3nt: TGTGCCAGCAGCCCATGGACAGGGGTCCAAGAGACCCAGTACTTC

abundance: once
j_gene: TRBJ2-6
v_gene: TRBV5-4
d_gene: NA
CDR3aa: CASTSEGLPGANVLTF
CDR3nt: TGTGCCAGCACCTCGGAGGGGCTCCCTGGGGCCAACGTCCTGACTTTC

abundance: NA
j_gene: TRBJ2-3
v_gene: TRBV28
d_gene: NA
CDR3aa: CASSSQGRELTDTQYF
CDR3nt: TGTGCCAGCAGTTCCCAAGGACGGGAGCTCACAGATACGCAGTATTTT

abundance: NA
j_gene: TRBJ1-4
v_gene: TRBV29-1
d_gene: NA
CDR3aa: CSVWANNEKLFF
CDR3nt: TGCAGCGTTTGGGCAAATAATGAAAAACTGTTTTTT

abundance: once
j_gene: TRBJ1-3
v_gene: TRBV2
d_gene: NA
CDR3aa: CASSDGDSSGNTIYF
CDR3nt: TGTGCCAGCAGTGACGGGGACTCCTCTGGAAACACCATATATTTT

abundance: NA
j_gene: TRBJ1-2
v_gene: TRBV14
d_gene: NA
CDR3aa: CASRMRGRGEGYTF
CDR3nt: TGTGCCAGCAGGATGCGGGGAAGAGGTGAAGGCTACACCTTC

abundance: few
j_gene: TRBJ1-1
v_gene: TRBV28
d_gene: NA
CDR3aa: CASSFRRRNTEAFF
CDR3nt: TGTGCCAGCAGTTTTCGGCGGAGGAACACTGAAGCTTTCTTT

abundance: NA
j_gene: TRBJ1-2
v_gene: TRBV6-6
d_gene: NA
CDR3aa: CASSLDKRGYTF
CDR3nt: TGTGCCAGCAGTCTAGATAAAAGGGGCTACACCTTC

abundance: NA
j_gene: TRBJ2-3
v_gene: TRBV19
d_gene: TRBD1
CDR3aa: CASRDRGSDTQYF
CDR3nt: TGTGCCAGTAGGGACAGGGGATCAGATACGCAGTATTTT

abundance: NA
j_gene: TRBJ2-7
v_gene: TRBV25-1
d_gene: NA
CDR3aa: CASSSSPGSYEQYF
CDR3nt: TGTGCCAGCAGTAGCTCCCCGGGGTCCTACGAGCAGTACTTC

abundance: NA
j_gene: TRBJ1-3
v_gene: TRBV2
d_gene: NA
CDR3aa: CASSLFGKLVGQAGNTIYF
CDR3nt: TGTGCCAGCAGTCTATTCGGCAAATTAGTGGGGCAGGCGGGAAACACCATATATTTT

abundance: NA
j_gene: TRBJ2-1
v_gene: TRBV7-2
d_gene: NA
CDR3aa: CASSQNYNEQFF
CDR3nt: TGTGCCAGCAGCCAAAATTACAATGAGCAGTTCTTC

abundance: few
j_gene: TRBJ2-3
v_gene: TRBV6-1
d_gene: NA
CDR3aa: CATRQNPSTDTQYF
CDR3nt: TGTGCCACCAGACAGAACCCTAGCACAGATACGCAGTATTTT

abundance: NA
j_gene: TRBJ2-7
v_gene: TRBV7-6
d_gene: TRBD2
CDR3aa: CASGTSVYEQYF
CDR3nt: TGTGCCAGCGGGACTAGCGTTTACGAGCAGTACTTC

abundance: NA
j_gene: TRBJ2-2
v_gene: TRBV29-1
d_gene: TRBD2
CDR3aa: CSVPTSGRDTGELFF
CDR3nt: TGCAGCGTACCCACTAGCGGGAGAGACACCGGGGAGCTGTTTTTT

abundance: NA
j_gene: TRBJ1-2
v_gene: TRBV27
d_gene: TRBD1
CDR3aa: CASSRTGGMNYGYTF
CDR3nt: TGTGCCAGCAGCCGGACAGGGGGTATGAACTATGGCTACACCTTC

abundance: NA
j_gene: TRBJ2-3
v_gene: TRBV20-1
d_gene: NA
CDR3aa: CSARLTDTQYF
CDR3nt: TGCAGTGCTAGACTCACAGATACGCAGTATTTT

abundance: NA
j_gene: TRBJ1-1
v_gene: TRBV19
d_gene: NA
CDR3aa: CASSPGGFGRAFF
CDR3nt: TGTGCCAGTAGTCCGGGCGGGTTCGGGAGAGCTTTCTTT

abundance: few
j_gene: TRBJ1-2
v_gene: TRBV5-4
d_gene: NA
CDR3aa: CASSLVPGQPYGYTF
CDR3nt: TGTGCCAGCAGCTTGGTACCGGGACAACCCTATGGCTACACCTTC

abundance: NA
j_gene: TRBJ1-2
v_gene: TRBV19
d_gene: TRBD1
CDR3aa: CASSITPGQGGDGYTF
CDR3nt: TGTGCCAGTAGTATTACCCCCGGACAGGGGGGGGATGGCTACACCTTC

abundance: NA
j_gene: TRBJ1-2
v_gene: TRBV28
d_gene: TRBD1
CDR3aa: CASSRQGAAGYTF
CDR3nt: TGTGCCAGCAGCCGACAGGGGGCGGCTGGCTACACCTTC

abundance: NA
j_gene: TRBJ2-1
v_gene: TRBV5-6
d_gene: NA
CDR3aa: CASSLEASAYNEQFF
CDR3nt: TGTGCCAGCAGCTTGGAGGCTAGCGCATACAATGAGCAGTTCTTC